In its sample, the clone carrying this T cell receptor beta chain was seen a few times. The data originate from a study of PD-L1 blockade in urothelial cancer. Here immunoSEQ multiplex PCR was the method, and the copy in TCRdb shows in-frame clones only, minus some. The sample records tens of thousands of clones, roughly a third being singletons. This CDR3 is built from 16 residues. Germline V gene data show CDR1 as SNHLY and CDR2 as FYNNEI. Trimming cost V 1 base and J 5 bases, with 17 bases left between them. This sample comprised tumor tissue, obtained before atezolizumab (anti-PD-L1) treatment. The chain employs TRBV2 and TRBJ2-5, with D tentatively TRBD1 or TRBD2 (6 bases each). This TCR came from a man between 60 and 75 years old with urothelial cancer. The CDR3 region is CASSEGGAVKGETQYF. CDR3 in DNA: TGTGCCAGCAGTGAAGGGGGGGCGGTAAAGGGCGAGACCCAGTACTTC. The full variable domain, completed using reference TRBV2 and TRBJ2-5, is EPEVTQTPSHQVTQMGQEVILRCVPISNHLYFYWYRQILGQKVEFLVSFYNNEISEKSEIFDDQFSVERPDGSNFTLKIRSTKLEDSAMYFCASSEGGAVKGETQYFGPGTRLLVL.